What follows is one T cell receptor beta chain and its context. This specimen comes from a study of molecular identifiers for immune sequencing clone quantification. Study in general: RNA, taken in replicates from about 19,000 or 110,000 naive CD8 cells, was split five ways, with four sequenced.

TCRdb called the PCR reads again in MiXCR, with one record for every CDR3 protein. The sample holds 490,000 or so distinct CDR3 sequences; around 23% are singletons and the top ten take roughly 0.79%. Looked up from germline, CDR1 is MDHEN and CDR2 is SYDVKM. V was trimmed by 2 bases and J by 8 bases, leaving 9 bases between them. The CDR3 is 12 residues long. The specimen was naive CD8+ T cells from blood, with Jurkat cell RNA spiked in. Subset noted: FACS-sorted CD8+CD4-CCR7+CD45RA+ naive T cells. This TCR was sampled from a human donor in good health. Some libraries in this study had Jurkat cell RNA spiked in. The chain combines TRBV28 with TRBJ1-1; D is ambiguous. In nucleotides, the CDR3 is TGTGCCAGCAGTTTAGGCAGTCGAGAAGCTTTCTTT. This gives the protein CASSLGSREAFF.